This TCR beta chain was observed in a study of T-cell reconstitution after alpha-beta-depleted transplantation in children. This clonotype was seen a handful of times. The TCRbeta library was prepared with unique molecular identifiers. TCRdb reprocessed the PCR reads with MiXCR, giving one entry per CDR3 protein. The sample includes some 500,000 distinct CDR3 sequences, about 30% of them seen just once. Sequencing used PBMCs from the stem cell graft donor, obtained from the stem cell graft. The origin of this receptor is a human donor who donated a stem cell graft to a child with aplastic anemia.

The CDR3 bases are TGTGCCAGCCTAAACAGAGACTACAATGAGCAGTTCTTC. This encodes CASLNRDYNEQFF. V usage is TRBV6-2 or TRBV6-3 and J usage is TRBJ2-1; D not resolved. V lost 8 bases and J 3 bases, leaving 11 bases between the germline ends. The CDR3 has 13 amino acids. Per the germline V gene, CDR1 is MNHEY and CDR2 is SVGEGT.